One sample yielded the 3 T cell receptor beta chains listed below, sequenced in a study of Ad26.COV2.S vaccination and SARS-CoV-2 variants. TCRdb's table, derived via immunoSEQ multiplex PCR, lists solely in-frame clones and lacks some. The sample has about 440,000 clones; 90% are singletons. The sample's treatment: approximately 18 received Ad26.COV2.S at low or high dose, single or two shots; several received placebo; per-sample allocation not given. Specimen acquisition occurred on day 63 following the initial vaccine or placebo injection. This specimen consisted of peripheral blood, obtained in a trial of Ad26.COV2.S vaccine versus placebo. The receptors were gathered from a person aged 18-60 years who received the Ad26.COV2.S COVID-19 vaccine or a placebo.

This clone has a single count. The chain couples TRBV7-3 to TRBJ1-1; D gene unclear. The germline gives CDR1 SGHTA, CDR2 FQGTGA. V was shortened by 3 bases and J by 2 bases, with 7 bases between the two germline ends. The CDR3 runs to 13 residues. The CDR3 sequence: CASSLTPNTEAFF. The CDR3 DNA follows: TGTGCCAGCAGCTTGACACCCAACACTGAAGCTTTCTTT.

In its sample, this clone was seen once. The rearrangement joins TRBV9 to TRBJ1-4, with 7 positions matching TRBD1. V shed 5 bases, J shed 5 bases, and the junction held 6 bases outside the gene matches. The CDR3 covers 14 residues. CDR1 is SGDLS, CDR2 YYNGEE, per germline. DNA for the CDR3: TGTGCCAGCAGGGGGGACAGCCCAAATGAAAAACTGTTTTTT. Its translation: CASRGDSPNEKLFF. Full variable domain (remainder filled in from reference TRBV9 and TRBJ1-4): DSGVTQTPKHLITATGQRVTLRCSPRSGDLSVYWYQQSLDQGLQFLIQYYNGEERAKGNILERFSAQQFPDLHSELNLSSLELGDSALYFCASRGDSPNEKLFFGSGTQLSVL.

V gene TRBV6-2 or TRBV6-3 combines with J gene TRBJ2-2; 11 nucleotides line up with TRBD2. This CDR3 contains 16 residues. From germline, CDR1 is MNHEY and CDR2 SVGEGT. The trim removed 1 base at V and 7 bases at J, leaving 5 bases unmatched. The CDR3 sequence is CASSYLAGGPVGELFF. CDR3 coding DNA: TGTGCCAGCAGTTACTTAGCGGGAGGGCCGGTCGGGGAGCTGTTTTTT.